The rows below give T cell receptor beta chains drawn from one sample of a study of T cells after yellow fever vaccination. In TCRdb, the 5' RACE reads were re-called with MiXCR into one record per CDR3 protein. This sample has 400,000 to 450,000 distinct CDR3 sequences, with over 15% found just once. Material: PBMCs, obtained before the yellow fever booster vaccination. These receptors all come from a man younger than 30 who received the YFV17D yellow fever vaccine. CDR3s include the opening cysteine and the closing phenylalanine or tryptophan. A D gene is named only where the DNA matches it firmly. Size tells how often a clone was seen (once, few, many) or the class of an expanded clone, and some rows leave it out.

cdr3_aa,cdr3_nt,j_call,clone_size,v_call,d_call
CASSLDQLESREQYF,TGTGCCAGCAGCTTAGACCAACTCGAGTCCAGGGAGCAGTACTTC,TRBJ2-7,-,TRBV7-2,-
CASSLTRHQPQHF,TGTGCCAGCAGTTTGACGCGCCATCAGCCCCAGCATTTT,TRBJ1-5,many,TRBV28,-
CASSFGSGAYEQYF,TGCGCCAGCAGTTTTGGTTCTGGGGCGTACGAGCAGTACTTC,TRBJ2-7,few,TRBV10-1,-
CASGSQSGGNEQFF,TGTGCTAGTGGTTCTCAATCGGGTGGCAATGAGCAGTTCTTC,TRBJ2-1,-,TRBV12-5,-
CASSQDRDFTDTQYF,TGTGCCAGCAGCCAAGACAGGGACTTCACAGATACGCAGTATTTT,TRBJ2-3,-,TRBV4-2,-
CASSLIGRTQYF,TGTGCCAGCAGTTTAATCGGAAGGACCCAGTACTTC,TRBJ2-5,-,TRBV12-3/TRBV12-4,-
CASSLRLNEKLFF,TGTGCCAGCAGCTTACGGTTAAATGAAAAACTGTTTTTT,TRBJ1-4,few,TRBV7-2,-
CASSYSSEIGGYTF,TGTGCCAGCAGTTATTCCTCGGAGATCGGCGGCTACACCTTC,TRBJ1-2,few,TRBV6-2/TRBV6-3,-
CASSSRQGLETQYF,TGTGCCAGCAGCTCCAGGCAGGGGCTAGAGACCCAGTACTTC,TRBJ2-5,few,TRBV7-2,-
CSAITRGPGANVLTF,TGCAGTGCTATTACCAGGGGGCCTGGGGCCAACGTCCTGACTTTC,TRBJ2-6,few,TRBV20-1,TRBD1
CASSMTGYYEQYF,TGTGCCAGCAGTATGACAGGGTACTACGAGCAGTACTTC,TRBJ2-7,few,TRBV6-5,TRBD1
CASRQGAGTANTGELFF,TGTGCCAGCAGACAGGGGGCCGGGACAGCAAACACCGGGGAGCTGTTTTTT,TRBJ2-2,-,TRBV7-9,TRBD1
CASSFSGLWEDTQYF,TGCGCCAGCAGCTTCTCGGGACTATGGGAAGATACGCAGTATTTT,TRBJ2-3,-,TRBV5-1,TRBD2
CASSGGTSSNQPQHF,TGTGCCAGCAGCGGGGGGACGAGTAGCAATCAGCCCCAGCATTTT,TRBJ1-5,few,TRBV7-2,-
CSARVPSLSYRQGYEQYF,TGCAGTGCTAGAGTCCCCAGTCTTTCTTACAGACAGGGCTACGAGCAGTACTTC,TRBJ2-7,few,TRBV20-1,TRBD1
CASREGNSGANVLTF,TGTGCCAGCAGGGAAGGGAACTCTGGGGCCAACGTCCTGACTTTC,TRBJ2-6,few,TRBV2,-
CASSQVGRGVYNSPLHF,TGTGCCAGCAGCCAAGTCGGAAGGGGAGTTTATAATTCACCCCTCCACTTT,TRBJ1-6,-,TRBV3-1,-
CASSVQDLGSGGVLAKNIQYF,TGTGCCAGCAGCGTCCAGGACCTGGGTAGCGGGGGGGTGTTAGCCAAAAACATTCAGTACTTC,TRBJ2-4,-,TRBV9,TRBD2
CASRSARDGAAFF,TGTGCCAGCAGGTCAGCCCGGGACGGGGCGGCTTTCTTT,TRBJ1-1,-,TRBV5-5,-
CAISEFGRNTGELFF,TGTGCCATCAGTGAGTTTGGGAGGAACACCGGGGAGCTGTTTTTT,TRBJ2-2,-,TRBV10-3,-
CASSLGSGLETQYF,TGCGCCAGCAGCTTGGGGTCCGGTTTAGAGACCCAGTACTTC,TRBJ2-5,-,TRBV5-1,-
CASGKQENIQYF,TGTGCCAGCGGAAAACAGGAAAACATTCAGTACTTC,TRBJ2-4,many,TRBV6-6,-
CASKNRAGTEAFF,TGTGCCAGCAAAAACAGGGCGGGAACTGAAGCTTTCTTT,TRBJ1-1,-,TRBV25-1,-
CASSLSPSTNEKLFF,TGTGCCAGCAGCTTGTCCCCCTCAACTAATGAAAAACTGTTTTTT,TRBJ1-4,few,TRBV5-4,-
CASSVAGSPGEQFF,TGCGCCAGCAGCGTAGCGGGGTCCCCCGGGGAGCAGTTCTTC,TRBJ2-1,few,TRBV10-2,TRBD2
CASTRRNTGELFF,TGTGCCAGCACTCGACGGAACACCGGGGAGCTGTTTTTT,TRBJ2-2,few,TRBV6-2/TRBV6-3,-
CASSSSQGKPQHF,TGTGCCAGCAGCTCCTCACAGGGGAAGCCCCAGCATTTT,TRBJ1-5,-,TRBV7-2,TRBD1
CASTGGGLNEQFF,TGTGCCAGCACCGGGGGGGGGCTCAATGAGCAGTTCTTC,TRBJ2-1,-,TRBV11-2,TRBD2
CSVRTGQETQYF,TGCAGCGTCAGGACAGGCCAAGAGACCCAGTACTTC,TRBJ2-5,-,TRBV29-1,TRBD1
CASSRYRGQETQYF,TGCGCCAGCAGCAGATACAGGGGCCAAGAGACCCAGTACTTC,TRBJ2-5,-,TRBV4-1,TRBD1
CASRSGGASYGYTF,TGTGCCAGCAGGTCAGGGGGCGCGAGCTATGGCTACACCTTC,TRBJ1-2,-,TRBV6-2/TRBV6-3,TRBD1
CASLQRGGIGELFF,TGTGCCAGTCTCCAGCGGGGGGGCATCGGGGAGCTGTTTTTT,TRBJ2-2,many,TRBV6-5,TRBD2
CASRSSGEQYNEQFF,TGTGCCAGCAGGTCAAGCGGGGAGCAATACAATGAGCAGTTCTTC,TRBJ2-1,many,TRBV11-1,TRBD2
CASKETGSYGYTF,TGTGCCAGCAAGGAGACAGGGAGCTATGGCTACACCTTC,TRBJ1-2,-,TRBV6-5,TRBD1
CASRLAAYEQYF,TGTGCCAGTCGACTAGCCGCCTACGAGCAGTACTTC,TRBJ2-7,few,TRBV12-3/TRBV12-4,TRBD2
CASSQGNWQGGAFF,TGTGCCAGCAGCCAAGGAAATTGGCAGGGAGGAGCTTTCTTT,TRBJ1-1,few,TRBV3-1,-
CASSLGGSRQETQYF,TGTGCCAGCAGCTTAGGAGGCAGTCGACAAGAGACCCAGTACTTC,TRBJ2-5,-,TRBV7-6,-
CASSEAGNTIYF,TGTGCCAGCAGTGAAGCGGGAAACACCATATATTTT,TRBJ1-3,few,TRBV2,-
CASSLPDSLKNIQYF,TGTGCCAGCAGCCTGCCCGACAGTCTCAAAAACATTCAGTACTTC,TRBJ2-4,-,TRBV6-6,-
CSARGRIGPNEKLFF,TGCAGTGCCAGGGGAAGAATAGGACCCAATGAAAAACTGTTTTTT,TRBJ1-4,few,TRBV20-1,-
CASSYGTPGGETQYF,TGCGCCAGCAGCTACGGGACTCCTGGTGGAGAGACCCAGTACTTC,TRBJ2-5,few,TRBV5-1,-
CASSEHTGELFF,TGTGCCAGCAGTGAACATACCGGGGAGCTGTTTTTT,TRBJ2-2,few,TRBV2,-
CASSIEWDSGYTF,TGCGCCAGCAGCATTGAATGGGACTCTGGCTACACCTTC,TRBJ1-2,-,TRBV5-1,-
CASSPRTGEATNEKLFF,TGTGCCAGCTCACCGAGGACAGGGGAAGCAACTAATGAAAAACTGTTTTTT,TRBJ1-4,-,TRBV18,TRBD1
CASSLGDTSTDTQYF,TGCGCCAGCAGCTTGGGGGACACTAGCACAGATACGCAGTATTTT,TRBJ2-3,few,TRBV5-1,-
CASSSYSIDRPNTQYF,TGTGCCAGCAGCTCCTATTCAATTGACAGGCCAAATACGCAGTATTTT,TRBJ2-3,-,TRBV5-6,-
CASSLRTRGAGNEQFF,TGTGCCAGCAGCCTCCGGACCAGGGGCGCTGGCAATGAGCAGTTCTTC,TRBJ2-1,-,TRBV9,-
CASSVTMNTEAFF,TGTGCCAGCAGTGTGACTATGAACACTGAAGCTTTCTTT,TRBJ1-1,-,TRBV12-3/TRBV12-4,-
CSARAGYRRQETQYF,TGCAGTGCCCGGGCAGGTTACAGGCGACAAGAGACCCAGTACTTC,TRBJ2-5,few,TRBV20-1,-
CASSLTSGGASETQYF,TGTGCCAGCAGCCTGACTAGCGGGGGGGCTTCGGAGACCCAGTACTTC,TRBJ2-5,-,TRBV7-2,TRBD2
CASSSTGGPETQYF,TGTGCCAGCAGCTCCACCGGGGGGCCAGAGACCCAGTACTTC,TRBJ2-5,few,TRBV7-2,-
CASSLADGYNEQFF,TGTGCCAGCAGCTTAGCGGACGGCTACAATGAGCAGTTCTTC,TRBJ2-1,-,TRBV7-2,-
CSPLAGGSVRDTQYF,TGCAGTCCCTTAGCGGGGGGCTCAGTTAGAGATACGCAGTATTTT,TRBJ2-3,few,TRBV20-1,TRBD2